Following are 20 T cell receptor beta chains from one sample sequenced in a study of blood T cell repertoires in COVID-19. Sequencing was performed with immunoSEQ multiplex PCR; in TCRdb, only in-frame clones are kept and a portion is missing. The repertoire has roughly 400,000 clones, 90% to 95% of them found once; the top ten carry more than 0.85%. Sequenced material: PBMCs or T cells enriched from blood (not recorded which). Every receptor here comes from a middle-aged woman who had been exposed to COVID-19.

V is TRBV18 and J is TRBJ2-7; 7 nucleotides agree with TRBD2. J was trimmed by 7 bases and V by 1 base; bases with no gene match: 10. CDR1 is KGHSH and CDR2 is LQKENI in the germline V gene. The CDR3 spans 15 residues. The CDR3 spells CASSPRSREMGEQYF. The DNA of the CDR3 is TGTGCCAGCTCACCACGTTCGCGGGAGATGGGAGAGCAGTACTTC. The whole variable domain, remainder taken from reference TRBV18 and TRBJ2-7, is NAGVMQNPRHLVRRRGQEARLRCSPMKGHSHVYWYRQLPEEGLKFMVYLQKENIIDESGMPKERFSAEFPKEGPSILRIQQVVRGDSAAYFCASSPRSREMGEQYFGPGTRLTVT.

The J gene is TRBJ1-2, the V gene TRBV5-4, with D possibly matching TRBD1 (6 bases). This CDR3 contains 14 residues. Germline V gene lookup returns CDR1 SGHNT and CDR2 YYREEE (reference sequence). The ends were cut back, 0 bases at V and 4 bases at J, with 10 bases in the middle. The CDR3 DNA follows: TGTGCCAGCAGCTTGGGGACAGTATCCTATGGCTACACCTTC. Protein sequence: CASSLGTVSYGYTF.

V is TRBV11-3 and J is TRBJ1-4, with D unresolved. V shed 8 bases and J shed 10 bases, with 11 bases lying between them. CDR1 SGHNT and CDR2 YENEEA come from the germline V gene. CDR3 length equals 11 residues. CDR3 nucleotides: TGTGCCAGCTCTGAGGGTGGAAAACTGTTTTTT. Translated: CASSEGGKLFF.

The chain has TRBV5-1 and TRBJ2-3, with D maybe TRBD1 (6 bases). Germline CDR1 is SGHRS and CDR2 is YFSETQ. The CDR3 consists of 14 residues. The V end was cut by 5 bases, the J end by 2 bases, with 12 bases between. The CDR3 region is CASSYRQVTDTQYF. CDR3 DNA: TGCGCCAGCAGTTACCGACAGGTCACAGATACGCAGTATTTT.

The rearrangement joins TRBV7-9 to TRBJ2-5; 7 bases agree with TRBD1. This CDR3 contains 15 residues. The V gene's germline CDR1 is SEHNR and CDR2 FQNEAQ (reference sequence). The trim removed 5 bases at V and 4 bases at J, leaving 10 bases unmatched. CDR3 nucleotide sequence: TGTGCCAGCAGCACCCGACAGGGTTCGGTAGAGACCCAGTACTTC. It translates to CASSTRQGSVETQYF.

Worth noting for this clone: One end of the junction varies from germline; a read error may be responsible. The V call is TRBV12-3 or TRBV12-4, the J call TRBJ2-7; D is ambiguous. This CDR3 spans 11 amino acids. CDR3 loop: CASSMSSEQYF. The DNA for the CDR3 is TGTGCCAGCAGTATGTCCTCCGAGCAGTACTTC.

The chain employs TRBV20-1 and TRBJ2-7; possible D gene TRBD2, 6 bases. The CDR3 is 11 residues long. Trimming took off 3 bases at V and 10 bases at J, with 13 bases between the two ends. The germline V gene encodes CDR1 DFQATT and CDR2 SNEGSKA (reference sequence). The CDR3 reads CSASRASVQYF. The DNA for the CDR3 is TGCAGTGCTAGTAGGGCTAGCGTCCAGTACTTC.

Only one count was recorded for this clone. The gene calls are TRBV7-9 and TRBJ2-7; 9 bases match TRBD2. V dropped 6 bases and J dropped 5; count of bases not matched to a gene: 8. The CDR3 sequence is 14 residues long. The germline V gene has CDR1 SEHNR and CDR2 FQNEAQ (reference sequence). The DNA for the CDR3 is TGTGCCAGCAGTTTAAGCGGGGGGCTGGACGAGCAGTACTTC. It specifies CASSLSGGLDEQYF.

V usage is TRBV7-3 and J usage is TRBJ1-1; 8 positions agree with TRBD1. This CDR3 is 14 amino acids long. Germline values: CDR1 SGHTA, CDR2 FQGTGA. The junction had 6 bases not matched to a gene; V was cut back by 3 bases and J by 6 bases. CDR3 loop: CASSFTGGNAEAFF. The CDR3 region has the DNA TGTGCCAGCAGCTTCACAGGGGGTAACGCTGAAGCTTTCTTT. The variable domain in full, with the rest retrieved from reference TRBV7-3 and TRBJ1-1, is GAGVSQTPSNKVTEKGKYVELRCDPISGHTALYWYRQSLGQGPEFLIYFQGTGAADDSGLPNDRFFAVRPEGSVSTLKIQRTERGDSAVYLCASSFTGGNAEAFFGQGTRLTVV.

As concerns this clone: This same CDR3 is encoded by further DNA sequences in the sample. The gene calls are TRBV19 and TRBJ2-7; possibly TRBD1 for D (5 bases). The CDR3 covers 13 residues. Germline assignment: CDR1 LNHDA and CDR2 SQIVND (reference sequence). V shed 3 bases and J shed 4 bases, with 10 bases lying between them. The CDR3 DNA is TGTGCCAGTAGTATCGGCAGGGCGTACGAGCAGTACTTC. As protein: CASSIGRAYEQYF.

The rearrangement uses TRBV5-1 and TRBJ1-3; D is possibly TRBD1 (6 bases). Germline assignment: CDR1 SGHRS and CDR2 YFSETQ. The germline V and J ends were trimmed by 4 bases and 0 bases, with 14 bases remaining between them. The CDR3 contains 16 residues. CDR3 residues: CASSAGRDTSGNTIYF. The CDR3 bases are TGCGCCAGCAGCGCCGGGAGGGACACCTCTGGAAACACCATATATTTT.

The CDR3 coding sequence is TGTGCCAGCAGTTACGGTCAGGGATCCTATGGCTACACCTTC. It codes for CASSYGQGSYGYTF. The chain recombines TRBV6-5 with TRBJ1-2; D may be TRBD1 (5 bases). V dropped 2 bases and J dropped 4 bases, with 11 bases sitting between them. The CDR3 extends over 14 amino acids. Germline V gene lookup returns CDR1 MNHEY and CDR2 SVGAGI.

CDR3 residues: CASSQATGNNQPQHF. The CDR3 DNA reads as TGTGCCAGCAGCCAAGCTACGGGTAACAATCAGCCCCAGCATTTT. This chain connects TRBV3-1 (or the pseudogene TRBV3-2) to TRBJ1-5, with no clear D. Germline V gives CDR1 LGHDT, CDR2 YNNKEL (reference sequence). This CDR3 has 15 residues. Trimming cost V 1 base and J 3 bases, with 10 bases left between them.

The genes are TRBV25-1 and TRBJ1-2; TRBD1 might be the D (6 bases). The CDR3 loop spans 15 amino acids. The germline V gene has CDR1 MGHDK and CDR2 SYGVNS. V was shortened by 1 base and J by 2 bases, with 11 bases between the two germline ends. The CDR3 bases are TGTGCCAGCAGTGAATCGGGACACCGGAACTATGGCTACACCTTC. This codes for CASSESGHRNYGYTF.

The chain links TRBV10-2 to TRBJ2-5; D is unclear. The CDR3 contains 11 residues. Looked up from germline, CDR1 is WSHSY and CDR2 is SAAADI. V was shortened by 5 bases and J by 1 base, with 2 bases between the two germline ends. The CDR3 DNA sequence: TGCGCCAGCAGTCTCCAAGAGACCCAGTACTTC. This codes for CASSLQETQYF.

The CDR3 DNA reads TGTGCCAGCAGCTCAACAGGGGTTGGAGCTTTCTTT. It yields the protein CASSSTGVGAFF. This chain joins TRBV7-9 and TRBJ1-1; 7 positions match TRBD1. The ends lost 4 bases at V and 10 bases at J; junction bases unmatched: 6. Germline-derived CDR1 and CDR2 are SEHNR and FQNEAQ (reference sequence). The CDR3 covers 12 residues. The whole variable domain, filled in from reference TRBV7-9 and TRBJ1-1, reads DTGVSQNPRHKITKRGQNVTFRCDPISEHNRLYWYRQTLGQGPEFLTYFQNEAQLEKSRLLSDRFSAERPKGSFSTLEIQRTEQGDSAMYLCASSSTGVGAFFGQGTRLTVV.

J is TRBJ2-1 and V is TRBV7-2; maybe TRBD2 (6 bases). Germline V gene sequence: CDR1 SGHTA, CDR2 FQGNSA. Trimming left V 1 base short and J 6 bases short, with 16 bases between. CDR3 length: 16 amino acids. CDR3 DNA sequence: TGTGCCAGCAGCTTAGGGGGCGGACTACGGGCCAATGAGCAGTTCTTC. Protein product: CASSLGGGLRANEQFF.

The V gene is TRBV7-2, the J gene TRBJ1-1; maybe TRBD1 (5 bases). This CDR3 comprises 13 residues. Between the trimmed V and J ends, which lost 2 bases and 4 bases, there was a span of 8 bases. Germline V gene lookup returns CDR1 SGHTA and CDR2 FQGNSA. CDR3 sequence (DNA): TGTGCCAGCAGCTTATGGGGCGGCACTGAAGCTTTCTTT. Protein: CASSLWGGTEAFF.

V and J are TRBV2 and TRBJ2-3, with 7 bases lining up with TRBD2. The V and J ends lost 1 base and 2 bases, in that order; junction bases with no gene match: 6. This CDR3 region has 16 residues. Germline CDR1 and CDR2: SNHLY and FYNNEI. The DNA of the CDR3 is TGTGCCAGCAGTGAAGGGGCAGCGGGGTACACAGATACGCAGTATTTT. Its protein is CASSEGAAGYTDTQYF.

The V and J genes are TRBV10-3 and TRBJ1-1; 7 positions agree with TRBD1. CDR3 length: 14 residues. Germline V gene data show CDR1 as ENHRY and CDR2 as SYGVKD. V trimming: 4 bases; J trimming: 1 base; junction bases outside the gene matches: 3. The CDR3, as DNA: TGTGCCATCAGTGTATCAGGGGGGAACACTGAAGCTTTCTTT. It translates to CAISVSGGNTEAFF.